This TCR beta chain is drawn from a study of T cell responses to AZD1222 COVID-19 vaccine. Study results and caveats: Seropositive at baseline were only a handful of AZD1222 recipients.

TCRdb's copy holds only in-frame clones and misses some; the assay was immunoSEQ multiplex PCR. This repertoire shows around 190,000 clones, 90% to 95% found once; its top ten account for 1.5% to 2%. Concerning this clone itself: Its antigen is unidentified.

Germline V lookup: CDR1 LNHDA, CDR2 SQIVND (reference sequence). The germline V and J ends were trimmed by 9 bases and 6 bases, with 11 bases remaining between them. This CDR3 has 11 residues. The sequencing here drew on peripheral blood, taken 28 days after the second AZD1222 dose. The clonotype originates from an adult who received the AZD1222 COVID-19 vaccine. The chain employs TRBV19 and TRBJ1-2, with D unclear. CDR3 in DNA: TGTGCCAGCCGGACGATCAATGGCTACACCTTC. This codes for CASRTINGYTF.